This paragraph covers one T cell receptor (beta chain) sequence. The authors' processing: Cell counts per sample came from amplifying reference gene primers. Here immunoSEQ multiplex PCR was the method, and the copy in TCRdb shows in-frame clones only, minus some. V and J calls and clone size are as listed in that table; D and trimming were resolved from the DNA. The profile shows approximately 210,000 clones, 80% of them singletons. The CDR3 is 14 residues long. The germline V gene has CDR1 SGHRS and CDR2 YFSETQ. J gave up 5 bases and V 4 bases, and 3 bases lay outside the gene matches. The entry originates in a study of blood T cell repertoires in COVID-19. Study as a whole: The study drew acute and convalescent COVID-19 samples from the United States, Italy and Spain. Sample material is recorded as cDNA or gDNA derived from T cells, B-cell-depleted T cells, or PBMCs.

Participants had their cohort set by participant-reported clinical history. J is TRBJ1-5 and V is TRBV5-1; TRBD1 matches 10 bases. Sequences were obtained from PBMCs or T cells enriched from blood (not recorded which). The clonotype was recovered from a man aged 25-45 years with acute COVID-19. The CDR3 region is CASSPGTGDQPQHF. DNA for the CDR3: TGCGCCAGCAGCCCGGGGACAGGGGATCAGCCCCAGCATTTT.